This entry lists 31 T cell receptor beta chains sequenced from one sample in a study of T cell repertoires in cytomegalovirus infection. Antigens for these TCRs are unknown. Each CDR3 protein gets one entry after TCRdb re-called the reads with MiXCR. Of 450,000 to 650,000 distinct CDR3 sequences in the sample, over 35% were seen once. The sequencing used cultured PBMCs, collected from culture after CMV antigen stimulation. Receptor source: a human donor in good health (CMV status not recorded). Some clones in this sample may be carry-over from other donors' samples.

This clonotype was seen only once. The chain carries TRBV7-8 and TRBJ1-1; possibly TRBD1 for D (6 bases). CDR1 is SGHVS, CDR2 FQNEAQ, per germline. There are 14 residues in the CDR3. V gave up 1 base and J gave up 10 bases, with 16 bases separating them. The CDR3 sequence is CASSLEGGPLAAFF. Here the CDR3 DNA reads TGTGCCAGCAGCTTAGAAGGGGGACCTCTTGCAGCTTTCTTT.

This chain uses TRBV2 with TRBJ2-7, with D perhaps matching TRBD2 (5 bases). This CDR3 comprises 11 residues. With 7 bases removed from V and 7 bases from J, the gap between germline ends came to 11 bases. From germline, CDR1 is SNHLY and CDR2 FYNNEI. The CDR3 nucleotides read TGTGCCAGCAACGGGGTAGGGGAGCAGTACTTC. Amino acids: CASNGVGEQYF.

The J gene is TRBJ2-3, the V gene TRBV6-6; the match to TRBD2 covers 9 bases. Germline values: CDR1 MNHNY, CDR2 SVGAGI (reference sequence). J gave up 2 bases and V 7 bases, and 10 bases lay outside the gene matches. The length of the CDR3 is 16 residues. In DNA, the CDR3 is TGTGCCAGCACCAACAGCGGGGGGCCCCCCACAGATACGCAGTATTTT. It is translated as CASTNSGGPPTDTQYF.

The chain joins TRBV6-2 or TRBV6-3 to TRBJ2-1; a possible D gene is TRBD2 (7 bases). This CDR3 spans 16 amino acids. V was clipped by 0 bases and J by 2 bases, with 11 bases between them. Germline values: CDR1 MNHEY, CDR2 SVGEGT. The CDR3 loop reads CASSYSGGGTYNEQFF. In DNA form, the CDR3 reads TGTGCCAGCAGTTACTCGGGAGGGGGGACCTACAATGAGCAGTTCTTC.

This clonotype was detected a few times. The genes are TRBV15 and TRBJ2-3; tentatively, D is TRBD1 or TRBD2 (5 bases each). Germline CDR1 is LNHNV and CDR2 is YYDKDF (reference sequence). V was clipped by 6 bases and J by 2 bases, with 21 bases between them. The CDR3 has 17 amino acids. The CDR3 DNA reads as TGTGCCACCAGGGAGACCTCTGGGGGACGGCACACAGATACGCAGTATTTT. Its protein product is CATRETSGGRHTDTQYF.

This clonotype was detected only a few times. CDR3 protein: CASSASRAETQYF. The CDR3 DNA is TGTGCCAGCAGCGCCAGTCGGGCAGAGACCCAGTACTTC. This rearrangement joins TRBV7-2 to TRBJ2-5; the D is unclear. Trimming removed 5 bases from V and 4 bases from J, with 11 bases in between. Germline V lookup: CDR1 SGHTA, CDR2 FQGNSA. CDR3 length equals 13 residues.

This chain uses TRBV3-1 with TRBJ2-5; TRBD2 matches at 9 bases. This CDR3 contains 19 residues. Germline V CDR1 and CDR2: LGHDT, YNNKEL (reference sequence). The V and J ends lost 3 bases and 5 bases, in that order; junction bases with no gene match: 19. CDR3 sequence reads: CASSHPSVAGGLLMETQYF. In nucleotides, the CDR3 is TGTGCCAGCAGCCACCCCTCAGTGGCGGGGGGGCTTTTGATGGAGACCCAGTACTTC.

This clonotype came up once. The rearrangement links TRBV27 to TRBJ1-5; D not resolved. The CDR3 length is 14 residues. Germline CDR1 and CDR2: MNHEY and SMNVEV (reference sequence). V was trimmed by 0 bases and J by 9 bases, leaving 12 bases between them. The CDR3: CASSLSHIFAPQHF. The CDR3 DNA sequence: TGTGCCAGCAGTTTATCCCACATCTTTGCGCCCCAGCATTTT.

This clonotype was detected a few times. This chain connects TRBV4-1 to TRBJ1-4; TRBD1 is a possible D gene (6 bases). The CDR3 totals 15 residues. From germline, CDR1 is MGHRA and CDR2 YSYEKL. V was clipped by 4 bases and J by 6 bases, with 15 bases between them. The CDR3 here is CASSRKGGRDEKLFF. The DNA of the CDR3 is TGCGCCAGCAGCCGAAAAGGGGGGCGGGATGAAAAACTGTTTTTT.

This chain uses TRBV6-6 with TRBJ2-7; TRBD2 is a possible D gene (7 bases). CDR1 is MNHNY and CDR2 is SVGAGI in the germline V gene (reference sequence). The ends were cut back, 2 bases at V and 3 bases at J, with 14 bases in the middle. This CDR3 is built from 15 residues. This chain's CDR3 is CASSYLGGQGYEQYF. In DNA, the CDR3 is TGTGCCAGCAGTTACCTCGGGGGGCAGGGCTACGAGCAGTACTTC.

The chain uses TRBV7-9 and TRBJ2-1, with D unclear. Germline values: CDR1 SEHNR, CDR2 FQNEAQ (reference sequence). Trimming cost V 5 bases and J 10 bases, with 21 bases left between them. CDR3 size: 15 residues. The CDR3 DNA reads TGTGCCAGCAGCCCATGGCTCCTCAATTTTGGGGAGCAGTTCTTC. It yields the protein CASSPWLLNFGEQFF.

The rearrangement uses TRBV7-8 and TRBJ2-7, with D possibly TRBD2 on 7 matching bases. CDR1 and CDR2 from the germline V gene are SGHVS and FQNEAQ. V lost 5 bases and J 1 base, leaving 15 bases between the germline ends. CDR3 length equals 15 residues. The chain's CDR3 is CASSRLGGASYEQYF. CDR3 bases: TGTGCCAGCAGCCGATTGGGGGGGGCTTCCTACGAGCAGTACTTC.

This clonotype was counted only a few times. The V gene is TRBV7-2, the J gene TRBJ2-5; no clear D. CDR1 and CDR2 (germline): SGHTA, FQGNSA. This CDR3 comprises 13 residues. The V and J ends lost 2 bases and 5 bases respectively, with 9 bases between them. The CDR3 coding sequence is TGTGCCAGCAGCTTAAACCCCCGGGAGACCCAGTACTTC. Amino acid sequence: CASSLNPRETQYF.

The V gene is TRBV2, the J gene TRBJ1-3, with D hard to call. CDR1 SNHLY and CDR2 FYNNEI come from the germline V gene. This CDR3 is 13 amino acids long. V lost 4 bases and J lost 3, with 7 bases in between. The CDR3 loop reads CASSGRVGNTIYF. CDR3 sequence (DNA): TGTGCCAGCAGTGGAAGGGTTGGAAACACCATATATTTT.

This clonotype was seen more than once but under ten times. The chain has TRBV4-3 and TRBJ1-4; D might be TRBD1 (5 bases). Trimming took off 3 bases at V and 8 bases at J, with 13 bases between the two ends. Germline V gene sequence: CDR1 LGHNA, CDR2 YSLEER. CDR3 length: 14 amino acids. CDR3 protein: CASSQEGQAEKLFF. In nucleotides, the CDR3 is TGCGCCAGCAGCCAGGAAGGACAAGCCGAAAAACTGTTTTTT.

This clonotype was seen a handful of times. This rearrangement joins TRBV7-9 to TRBJ1-3; D is uncertain. The ends were cut back, 0 bases at V and 4 bases at J, with 10 bases in the middle. The CDR3 totals 15 residues. The germline V gene encodes CDR1 SEHNR and CDR2 FQNEAQ (reference sequence). The CDR3 loop is CASSLAEDEGNTIYF. Here the CDR3 DNA reads TGTGCCAGCAGCTTAGCAGAGGATGAAGGAAACACCATATATTTT.

About this clonotype: A much larger clone lies a single base off, so this may be a read error. The genes are TRBV7-2 and TRBJ2-1; D unclear. Germline V gene data show CDR1 as SGHTA and CDR2 as FQGNSA. The CDR3 extends over 15 amino acids. The CDR3 DNA reads TGTGCCAGCAGCTATAACCGGGCCGGCGTTGATGAGCAGTTATTC. Its translation: CASSYNRAGVDEQLF.

CDR3 sequence (DNA): TGTGCCAGCAGCTTAAACAGCAAAGAGACCCAGTACTTC. Translating gives CASSLNSKETQYF. V gene TRBV7-9 combines with J gene TRBJ2-5; D uncertain. Germline V gene sequence: CDR1 SEHNR, CDR2 FQNEAQ (reference sequence). Trimming pared 2 bases from V and 3 bases from J, leaving 7 bases between. The CDR3 spans 13 residues.

V usage is TRBV6-2 or TRBV6-3 and J usage is TRBJ2-1; 7 bases align to TRBD2. The CDR3 is 12 amino acids. Germline trimming cut 6 bases from V and 12 bases from J; bases unmatched to any gene: 8. Per germline, CDR1 MNHEY and CDR2 SVGEGT. In DNA form, the CDR3 reads TGTGCCAGCAGCTACGCGGGCGGGGGGCAGTTCTTC. It codes for CASSYAGGGQFF.

The DNA of the CDR3 is TGCGCCAGCAGCCAAGGAATGTCCGGGATGAACACTGAAGCTTTCTTT. Protein: CASSQGMSGMNTEAFF. This rearrangement joins TRBV4-1 to TRBJ1-1; no firm D call. The germline CDR1 and CDR2 sequences are MGHRA and YSYEKL. V lost 1 base, J lost 0 bases, and 12 bases lay in between. There are 16 residues in the CDR3.

This clonotype appeared many times. The CDR3 sequence: CASNQEGVHEQFF. Here the CDR3 DNA reads TGTGCCAGCAACCAGGAGGGGGTCCATGAGCAGTTCTTC. The chain is built from TRBV7-9 and TRBJ2-1; perhaps D is TRBD1 or TRBD2 (6 bases each). Trimming left V 7 bases short and J 8 bases short, with 15 bases between. Per the germline V gene, CDR1 is SEHNR and CDR2 is FQNEAQ (reference sequence). The CDR3 is 13 residues long.

The V call is TRBV7-9, the J call TRBJ2-3; D perhaps matches TRBD2 (5 bases). Trimming took off 5 bases at V and 4 bases at J, with 16 bases between the two ends. The CDR3 extends over 15 amino acids. Germline V gene sequence: CDR1 SEHNR, CDR2 FQNEAQ (reference sequence). The CDR3 nucleotides are TGTGCCAGCAGCCCTCCCTTGAGGGAGCCAGATACGCAGTATTTT. Protein: CASSPPLREPDTQYF.

V and J are TRBV23-1 and TRBJ1-5; D is perhaps TRBD1 (5 bases). TRBV23-1 is identified as an open reading frame with a role that is uncertain. V lost 2 bases to trimming and J lost 2 bases, with 10 bases between them. The CDR3 is 15 residues long. The chain's CDR3 is CASSQVGGGNQPQHF. In DNA, the CDR3 is TGCGCCAGCAGTCAAGTGGGGGGTGGCAATCAGCCCCAGCATTTT.

The chain carries TRBV6-5 and TRBJ2-7; 10 bases align to TRBD2. CDR1 is MNHEY, CDR2 SVGAGI, per germline. The V gene end was trimmed by 2 bases and the J gene end by 6 bases; junction bases not matched to a gene: 7. The CDR3 is 15 residues long. The CDR3 DNA reads as TGTGCCAGCAGTTACGCGGCTAGCGGGGGTGGCGAGCAGTACTTC. Translation gives CASSYAASGGGEQYF.

The rearrangement links TRBV6-2 or TRBV6-3 to TRBJ2-1; D is perhaps TRBD2 (5 bases). Trimming cost V 1 base and J 3 bases, with 10 bases left between them. Germline V CDR1 and CDR2: MNHEY, SVGEGT. The CDR3 contains 15 residues. The CDR3 reads CASSYFERIYNEQFF. CDR3 nucleotide sequence: TGTGCCAGCAGTTACTTCGAGCGGATCTACAATGAGCAGTTCTTC.

The chain couples TRBV11-2 to TRBJ1-2, with 8 positions matching TRBD1. The germline CDR1 and CDR2 sequences are SGHAT and FQNNGV. With 1 base clipped from V and 7 bases from J, the junction kept 5 bases outside the gene matches. This CDR3 has 14 residues. The CDR3 reads CASSLGTGPGGYTF. In DNA form, the CDR3 reads TGTGCCAGCAGCTTAGGGACAGGGCCGGGTGGCTACACCTTC.

This chain connects TRBV6-2 or TRBV6-3 to TRBJ2-1; no reliable D call. The V end lost 5 bases, the J end lost 2 bases, and 13 bases lay between the germline ends. Germline CDR1 reads MNHEY; CDR2 reads SVGEGT. This CDR3 has 15 amino acids. DNA of the CDR3: TGTGCCAGCAGTCCCCGGGTCCTTGCCTACAATGAGCAGTTCTTC. The encoded protein is CASSPRVLAYNEQFF.

DNA of the CDR3: TGCAGCGGCCGAGTGGAGACCCAGTACTTC. Translation gives CSGRVETQYF. The chain couples TRBV29-1 to TRBJ2-5; D not resolved. V lost 7 bases and J 5 bases, leaving 8 bases between the germline ends. The CDR3 length is 10 residues. Germline CDR1 and CDR2: SQVTM and ANQGSEA. The full variable domain, completed using reference TRBV29-1 and TRBJ2-5, is SAVISQKPSRDICQRGTSLTIQCQVDSQVTMMFWYRQQPGQSLTLIATANQGSEATYESGFVIDKFPISRPNLTFSTLTVSNMSPEDSSIYLCSGRVETQYFGPGTRLLVL.

This clonotype was observed many times. The chain uses TRBV7-2 and TRBJ2-2; 7 bases line up with TRBD2. CDR3 length: 16 amino acids. V trimming: 5 bases; J trimming: 2 bases; junction bases outside the gene matches: 8. Germline V gene lookup returns CDR1 SGHTA and CDR2 FQGNSA. The CDR3 DNA sequence: TGTGCCAGCAGCCTCAATCTAGCGGCCAACACCGGGGAGCTGTTTTTT. This encodes CASSLNLAANTGELFF.

The chain links TRBV19 to TRBJ1-1, with TRBD1 matching over 8 bases. The V and J ends lost 7 bases and 0 bases, in that order; junction bases with no gene match: 4. The length of the CDR3 is 14 residues. Germline loops: CDR1 LNHDA, CDR2 SQIVND (reference sequence). The DNA for the CDR3 is TGTGCCAGTAAGGACAGGGCTATGAACACTGAAGCTTTCTTT. This translates into CASKDRAMNTEAFF.

The table lists this clonotype with a few counts. The V call is TRBV6-8, the J call TRBJ2-7, with 12 bases identical to TRBD2. This CDR3 is 17 amino acids long. Germline trimming cut 7 bases from V and 4 bases from J; bases unmatched to any gene: 14. Germline V lookup: CDR1 MNHGY, CDR2 SAAAGT. The CDR3 sequence: CASMDIRTSGNPYEQYF. Here the CDR3 DNA reads TGTGCCAGCATGGATATCAGGACTAGCGGGAATCCTTACGAGCAGTACTTC.